The 27 T cell receptor beta chains below come from one sample, sequenced in a study of early T cells in non-severe SARS-CoV-2 infection (dated by TCRdb to 2020 to 2022). Libraries were built with 5' RACE. TCRdb shows the sequencer as NextSeq 500. Clones were called with MiXCR by TCRdb after fastp trimmed the public reads at Q25, and only in-frame beta chains were retained. Each entry merges the rows of one CDR3 protein and shows their most common DNA and genes. Recorded for this sample are 81,000 or so distinct CDR3 sequences; 12% of them occurred a single time. 3.4% of the sample is held by the ten biggest clonotypes. Sample: whole blood. Source of these receptors: an adult who was a healthcare worker with PCR-confirmed SARS-CoV-2 infection or an uninfected control (not recorded which).

Worth noting for this clonotype: A read error is possible here, since a much larger clone lies one base away. The CDR3 ends on some other residue instead of the conserved phenylalanine or tryptophan, so this is likely a read error. The V call is TRBV29-1, the J call TRBJ1-1, with 7 positions matching TRBD1. This CDR3 has 14 residues. V lost 5 bases and J lost 3; bases outside the gene matches: 9. Germline CDR1 is SQVTM and CDR2 is ANQGSEA. In DNA form, the CDR3 reads TGCAGCGTTAACGACAGGGTGAGGGACACTGAAGCTTTCCTT. Protein product: CSVNDRVRDTEAFL.

The CDR3 bases are TGTGCCAGCAGTTGGCGGCAGAGGGAAGGCGAGCAGTACTTC. It is translated as CASSWRQREGEQYF. J is TRBJ2-7 and V is TRBV6-2 or TRBV6-3; perhaps TRBD2 as D (5 bases). This CDR3 region has 14 residues. Germline lookup yields CDR1 MNHEY and CDR2 SVGEGT. The V and J ends lost 4 bases and 6 bases respectively, with 16 bases between them.

A few counts support this clonotype. V is TRBV6-7 and J is TRBJ2-1; D is perhaps TRBD2 (7 bases). TRBV6-7 is treated as an ORF (open reading frame) with a function not yet certain. CDR3 length: 18 amino acids. The V and J ends lost 2 bases and 0 bases respectively, with 17 bases between them. The CDR3 sequence: CASSYKGGTGSSYNEQFF. The CDR3 DNA follows: TGTGCCAGCAGTTACAAGGGGGGGACTGGAAGCTCCTACAATGAGCAGTTCTTC.

This clonotype was detected ten times or more. The chain combines TRBV5-1 with TRBJ2-1, with D perhaps matching TRBD2 (5 bases). Germline-derived CDR1 and CDR2 are SGHRS and YFSETQ. The CDR3 is 15 amino acids. The V end was cut by 0 bases, the J end by 10 bases, with 17 bases between. The DNA for the CDR3 is TGCGCCAGCAGCTTGGGTGACTACTCGATTAGAGAGCAGTTCTTC. Translating it yields CASSLGDYSIREQFF.

In this sample, this clonotype turned up many times. This chain joins TRBV7-9 and TRBJ1-4; 7 bases map to TRBD1. From germline, CDR1 is SEHNR and CDR2 FQNEAQ (reference sequence). This CDR3 is 15 amino acids long. Trimming at V came to 4 bases and at J to 3 bases, leaving 5 bases not matched to a gene. CDR3 region: CASSWATGSNEKLFF. CDR3 bases: TGTGCCAGCAGCTGGGCGACAGGGTCTAATGAAAAACTGTTTTTT.

This clonotype has a single count. The chain uses TRBV30 and TRBJ1-4; the match to TRBD1 covers 7 bases. This CDR3 has 14 residues. V gave up 3 bases and J gave up 7 bases; unmatched junction bases: 8. Germline V CDR1 and CDR2: GTSNPN, SVGIG (reference sequence). CDR3 in DNA: TGTGCCTGGAGCGTCGACAGGGTGGTTGAAAAACTGTTTTTT. Translation: CAWSVDRVVEKLFF.

J is TRBJ2-3 and V is TRBV5-4; TRBD1 aligns across 7 bases. The CDR3 contains 15 residues. Germline values: CDR1 SGHNT, CDR2 YYREEE (reference sequence). The V gene end was trimmed by 3 bases and the J gene end by 2 bases; junction bases not matched to a gene: 6. Here the CDR3 DNA reads TGTGCCAGCAGCTGGGACAGTCCTCTCACAGATACGCAGTATTTT. It is translated as CASSWDSPLTDTQYF.

Only a few counts were recorded for this clonotype. The rearrangement joins TRBV7-6 to TRBJ1-2; no definite D call. This CDR3 is 15 amino acids long. Trimming shortened V by 5 bases and J by 6 bases, and 19 bases separated the two germline ends. Germline V gene data show CDR1 as SGHVS and CDR2 as FNYEAQ. The CDR3 reads CASSPGPQRPDGYTF. In nucleotides, the CDR3 is TGTGCCAGCAGCCCGGGCCCGCAGAGACCCGATGGCTACACCTTC.

The V call is TRBV19, the J call TRBJ2-1; 12 nucleotides line up with TRBD2. Trimming cost V 6 bases and J 6 bases; bases outside gene matches: 6. The germline gives CDR1 LNHDA, CDR2 SQIVND (reference sequence). This CDR3 is built from 15 residues. In DNA form, the CDR3 reads TGTGCCAGTAGCCTTACTAGCGGGGGGACCAATGAGCAGTTCTTC. Translating it yields CASSLTSGGTNEQFF. The complete variable domain, with remaining parts taken from reference TRBV19 and TRBJ2-1, reads DGGITQSPKYLFRKEGQNVTLSCEQNLNHDAMYWYRQDPGQGLRLIYYSQIVNDFQKGDIAEGYSVSREKKESFPLTVTSAQKNPTAFYLCASSLTSGGTNEQFFGPGTRLTVL.

This clonotype was counted many times. This sequence joins TRBV7-2 and TRBJ2-7, with a tentative D call TRBD1 (5 bases). The germline CDR1 and CDR2 sequences are SGHTA and FQGNSA. V was clipped by 5 bases and J by 1 base, with 12 bases between them. The length of the CDR3 is 14 residues. CDR3 sequence (DNA): TGTGCCAGCAGCCGTAGGACACAGTCCTACGAGCAGTACTTC. Protein: CASSRRTQSYEQYF.

This clonotype was counted only a few times. The V call is TRBV27, the J call TRBJ1-1; the D gene is possibly TRBD1 (6 bases). There are 14 residues in the CDR3. Trimming took 2 bases from V and 2 from J, leaving 9 bases between them. Germline loops: CDR1 MNHEY, CDR2 SMNVEV (reference sequence). CDR3: CASSLEQGNTEAFF. For the CDR3, the DNA is TGTGCCAGCAGTTTAGAACAGGGTAACACTGAAGCTTTCTTT.

The V gene is TRBV6-6, the J gene TRBJ2-7, with D perhaps TRBD2 (5 bases). Germline V gene data show CDR1 as MNHNY and CDR2 as SVGAGI (reference sequence). This CDR3 is 14 amino acids long. Trimming stripped 10 bases from V and 7 bases from J, with 23 bases between. The CDR3 spells CANIHSGSISEQYF. The CDR3 region has the DNA TGTGCCAACATACACTCGGGGTCCATTTCGGAGCAGTACTTC.

The chain uses TRBV7-3 and TRBJ1-3; D is perhaps TRBD1 (6 bases). The germline V gene encodes CDR1 SGHTA and CDR2 FQGTGA. This CDR3 has 14 amino acids. V lost 5 bases and J 4 bases, leaving 12 bases between the germline ends. CDR3: CASSLMGAGNTIYF. CDR3 in DNA: TGTGCCAGCAGCCTGATGGGGGCAGGAAACACCATATATTTT.

The genes are TRBV27 and TRBJ1-4; D call uncertain. The CDR3 covers 13 residues. Germline assignment: CDR1 MNHEY and CDR2 SMNVEV (reference sequence). V was trimmed by 5 bases and J by 4 bases, leaving 8 bases between them. CDR3 coding DNA: TGTGCCAGCAGTCTGGGGTTTAATGAAAAACTGTTTTTT. Amino acids: CASSLGFNEKLFF.

The rearrangement joins TRBV20-1 to TRBJ2-5; 7 bases agree with TRBD2. The V segment lost 2 bases and the J segment 1 base; nucleotides outside the gene matches: 7. Per germline, CDR1 DFQATT and CDR2 SNEGSKA (reference sequence). There are 15 residues in the CDR3. This CDR3 is CSARSASGLQETQYF. In nucleotides, the CDR3 is TGCAGTGCTAGATCGGCTAGCGGACTCCAAGAGACCCAGTACTTC.

This clonotype was counted at least ten times. The V and J genes are TRBV27 and TRBJ2-7; 8 bases line up with TRBD2. V gave up 4 bases and J gave up 7 bases; unmatched junction bases: 9. The CDR3 totals 14 residues. Germline CDR1 is MNHEY and CDR2 is SMNVEV (reference sequence). In DNA, the CDR3 is TGTGCCAGCAGTTCGAGCGGGAGAAGGTTTGAGCAGTACTTC. It encodes CASSSSGRRFEQYF.

This clonotype came up many times. V gene TRBV3-1 combines with J gene TRBJ2-7; D unclear. The CDR3 loop spans 15 amino acids. The V and J ends lost 1 base and 4 bases respectively, with 14 bases between them. Germline V gene lookup returns CDR1 LGHDT and CDR2 YNNKEL (reference sequence). The CDR3 here is CASSQGSRIKYEQYF. DNA for the CDR3: TGTGCCAGCAGCCAAGGGTCTAGGATAAAGTACGAGCAGTACTTC.

V gene TRBV7-6 combines with J gene TRBJ1-1; 9 bases fit TRBD1. Per germline, CDR1 SGHVS and CDR2 FNYEAQ. The V segment lost 4 bases and the J segment 2 bases; nucleotides outside the gene matches: 5. The CDR3 consists of 15 residues. CDR3 sequence: CASSSGTGSNTEAFF. The CDR3, as DNA: TGTGCCAGCAGCTCGGGGACAGGGAGCAACACTGAAGCTTTCTTT.

This clonotype was observed a few times. The chain is built from TRBV20-1 and TRBJ2-7; TRBD2 might be the D (6 bases). The CDR3 length is 13 residues. Per the germline V gene, CDR1 is DFQATT and CDR2 is SNEGSKA (reference sequence). Between the trimmed V and J ends, which lost 3 bases and 6 bases, there was a span of 15 bases. The CDR3 here is CSARHGGVPEQYF. For the CDR3, the DNA is TGCAGTGCTAGGCACGGGGGTGTGCCCGAGCAGTACTTC.

This clonotype was recorded a few times. It may be a read error: a sequence one base away is much more abundant. This chain uses TRBV9 with TRBJ2-5, with 7 bases identical to TRBD2. The CDR3 is 13 residues long. Germline values: CDR1 SGDLS, CDR2 YYNGEE. CDR3 sequence reads: CASSVTSETTQHF. The CDR3 DNA reads as TGTGCCAGCAGCGTCACTAGCGAGACGACCCAGCACTTC.

This clonotype was observed many times. This sequence joins TRBV28 and TRBJ1-6; no definite D call. Germline assignment: CDR1 MDHEN and CDR2 SYDVKM. This CDR3 is built from 17 residues. Trimming stripped 2 bases from V and 0 bases from J, with 11 bases between. Here the CDR3 reads CASSLRHGFSYNSPLHF. CDR3 coding DNA: TGTGCCAGCAGTTTACGTCACGGCTTCTCCTATAATTCACCCCTCCACTTT.

This clonotype appeared a few times. The V and J genes are TRBV7-3 and TRBJ1-1; D unresolved. V was cut by 0 bases and J by 4 bases, with 12 bases left in between. This CDR3 contains 15 residues. CDR1 is SGHTA and CDR2 is FQGTGA in the germline V gene. The CDR3 here is CASSLTGPQGTEAFF. DNA for the CDR3: TGTGCCAGCAGCTTAACGGGCCCCCAAGGCACTGAAGCTTTCTTT.

This chain connects TRBV12-3 or TRBV12-4 to TRBJ2-7; D is unclear. CDR3 size: 13 residues. The V end was cut by 2 bases, the J end by 1 base, with 6 bases between. The CDR3 region has the DNA TGTGCCAGCAGTTTAATTGCATCCTACGAGCAGTACTTC. It codes for CASSLIASYEQYF.

This clonotype was seen a handful of times. V and J are TRBV28 and TRBJ2-5; D ambiguous. V lost 6 bases and J lost 7, with 12 bases in between. The CDR3 is 12 residues long. The germline gives CDR1 MDHEN, CDR2 SYDVKM. The CDR3 nucleotides read TGTGCCAGCAGCGAAACAACCAGGACCCAGTACTTC. Amino acid sequence: CASSETTRTQYF.

This clonotype has only a few counts. The chain carries TRBV7-9 and TRBJ2-1, with D uncertain. The CDR3 loop spans 13 amino acids. Deletions cut 6 bases from V and 7 bases from J, with 13 bases between. The germline CDR1 and CDR2 sequences are SEHNR and FQNEAQ (reference sequence). For the CDR3, the DNA is TGTGCCAGCAGTCTCCCCCGGTGGAATGAGCAGTTCTTC. This translates into CASSLPRWNEQFF.

This clonotype was seen a few times. The CDR3 loop reads CATSDLDKPSYNEQFF. The CDR3 nucleotides read TGTGCCACCAGTGACTTGGACAAACCCTCCTACAATGAGCAGTTCTTC. The chain links TRBV24-1 to TRBJ2-1, with D maybe TRBD1 (5 bases). Germline CDR1 and CDR2: KGHDR and SFDVKD. Trimming cost V 4 bases and J 0 bases, with 12 bases left between them. This CDR3 region has 16 residues.

This chain links TRBV5-5 with TRBJ2-5; D remains unclear. V lost 4 bases, J lost 3 bases, and 16 bases lay in between. This CDR3 region has 15 residues. Germline assignment: CDR1 SGHKS and CDR2 YYEKEE (reference sequence). The DNA of the CDR3 is TGTGCCAGCAGCCCCGACGGTTTATTGAAAGAGACCCAGTACTTC. Translation: CASSPDGLLKETQYF.